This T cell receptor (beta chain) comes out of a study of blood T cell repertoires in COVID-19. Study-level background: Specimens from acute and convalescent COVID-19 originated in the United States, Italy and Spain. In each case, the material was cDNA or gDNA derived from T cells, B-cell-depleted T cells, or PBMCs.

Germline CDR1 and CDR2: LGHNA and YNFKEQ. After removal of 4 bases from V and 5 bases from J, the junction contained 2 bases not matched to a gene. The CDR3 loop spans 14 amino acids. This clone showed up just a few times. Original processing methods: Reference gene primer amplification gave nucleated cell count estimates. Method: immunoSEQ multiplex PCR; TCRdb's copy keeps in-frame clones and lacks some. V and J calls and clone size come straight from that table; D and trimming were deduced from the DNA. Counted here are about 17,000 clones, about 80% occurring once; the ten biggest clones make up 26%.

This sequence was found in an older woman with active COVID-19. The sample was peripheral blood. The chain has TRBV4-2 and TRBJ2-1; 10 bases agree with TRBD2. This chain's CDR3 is CASSPGLANNEQFF. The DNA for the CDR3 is TGTGCCAGCAGCCCGGGACTAGCGAACAATGAGCAGTTCTTC.